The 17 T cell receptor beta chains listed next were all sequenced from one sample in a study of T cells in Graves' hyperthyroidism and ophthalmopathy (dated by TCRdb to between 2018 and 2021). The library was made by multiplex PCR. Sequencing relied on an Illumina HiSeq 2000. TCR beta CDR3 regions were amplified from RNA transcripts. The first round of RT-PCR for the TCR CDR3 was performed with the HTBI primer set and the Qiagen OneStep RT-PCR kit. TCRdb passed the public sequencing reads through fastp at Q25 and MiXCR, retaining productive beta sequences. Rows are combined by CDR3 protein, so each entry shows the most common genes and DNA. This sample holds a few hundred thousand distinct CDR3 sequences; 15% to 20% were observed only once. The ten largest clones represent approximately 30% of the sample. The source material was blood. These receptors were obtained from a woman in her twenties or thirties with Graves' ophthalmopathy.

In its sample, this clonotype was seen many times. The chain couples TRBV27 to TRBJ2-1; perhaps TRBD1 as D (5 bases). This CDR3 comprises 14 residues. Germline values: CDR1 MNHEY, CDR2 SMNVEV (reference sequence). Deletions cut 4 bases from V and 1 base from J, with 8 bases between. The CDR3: CASSWQGSYNEQFF. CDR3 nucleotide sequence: TGTGCCAGCAGTTGGCAGGGATCCTACAATGAGCAGTTCTTC.

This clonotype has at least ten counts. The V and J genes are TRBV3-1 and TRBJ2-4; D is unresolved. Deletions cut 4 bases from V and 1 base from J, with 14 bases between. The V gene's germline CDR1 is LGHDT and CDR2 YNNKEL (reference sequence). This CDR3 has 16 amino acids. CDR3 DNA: TGTGCCAGCAGCCCGACCTTCAGAGAGGCCAAAAACATTCAGTACTTC. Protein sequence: CASSPTFREAKNIQYF.

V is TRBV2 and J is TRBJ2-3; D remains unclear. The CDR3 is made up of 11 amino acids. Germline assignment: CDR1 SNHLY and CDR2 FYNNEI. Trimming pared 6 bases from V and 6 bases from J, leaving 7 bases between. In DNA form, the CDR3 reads TGTGCCAGCAGGGGTTTGGATACGCAGTATTTT. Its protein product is CASRGLDTQYF.

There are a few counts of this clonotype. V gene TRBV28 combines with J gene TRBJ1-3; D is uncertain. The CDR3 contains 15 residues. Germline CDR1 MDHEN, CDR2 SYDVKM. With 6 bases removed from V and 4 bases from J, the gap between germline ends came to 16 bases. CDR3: CASSDARAAGNTIYF. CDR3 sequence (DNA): TGTGCCAGCAGCGACGCCCGGGCAGCCGGAAACACCATATATTTT. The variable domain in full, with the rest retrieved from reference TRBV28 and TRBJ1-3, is DVKVTQSSRYLVKRTGEKVFLECVQDMDHENMFWYRQDPGLGLRLIYFSYDVKMKEKGDIPEGYSVSREKKERFSLILESASTNQTSMYLCASSDARAAGNTIYFGEGSWLTVV.

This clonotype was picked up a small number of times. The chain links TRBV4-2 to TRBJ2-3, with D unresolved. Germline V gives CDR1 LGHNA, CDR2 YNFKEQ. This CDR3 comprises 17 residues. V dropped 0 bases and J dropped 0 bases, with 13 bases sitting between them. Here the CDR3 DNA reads TGTGCCAGCAGCCAAGATCGAGACATCACTAGCACAGATACGCAGTATTTT. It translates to CASSQDRDITSTDTQYF.

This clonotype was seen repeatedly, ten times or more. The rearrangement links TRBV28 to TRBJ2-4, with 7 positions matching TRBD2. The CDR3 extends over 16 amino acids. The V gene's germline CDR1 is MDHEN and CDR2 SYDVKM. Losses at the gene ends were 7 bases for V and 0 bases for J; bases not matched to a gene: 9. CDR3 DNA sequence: TGTGCCAGCACCCAAGGCGGGAGTGTAGCCAAAAACATTCAGTACTTC. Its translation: CASTQGGSVAKNIQYF.

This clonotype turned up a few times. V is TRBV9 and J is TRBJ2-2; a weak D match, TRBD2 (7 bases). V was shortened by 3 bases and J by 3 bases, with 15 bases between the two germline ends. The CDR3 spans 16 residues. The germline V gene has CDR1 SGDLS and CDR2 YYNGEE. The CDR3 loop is CASSAPGGPYTGELFF. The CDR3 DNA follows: TGTGCCAGCAGCGCCCCCGGGGGGCCGTACACCGGGGAGCTGTTTTTT.

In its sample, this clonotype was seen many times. The CDR3 protein is CAWEGLAQGEETQYF. Here the CDR3 DNA reads TGTGCCTGGGAGGGACTAGCGCAAGGCGAGGAGACCCAGTACTTC. V usage is TRBV30 and J usage is TRBJ2-5, with 10 positions matching TRBD2. The V gene end was trimmed by 5 bases and the J gene end by 5 bases; junction bases not matched to a gene: 11. The CDR3 contains 15 residues. CDR1 is GTSNPN and CDR2 is SVGIG in the germline V gene (reference sequence).

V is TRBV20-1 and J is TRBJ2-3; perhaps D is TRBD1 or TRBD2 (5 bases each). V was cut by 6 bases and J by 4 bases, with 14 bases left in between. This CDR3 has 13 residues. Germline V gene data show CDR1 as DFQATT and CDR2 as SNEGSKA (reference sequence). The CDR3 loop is CSAPRVGADTQYF. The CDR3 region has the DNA TGCAGTGCGCCTAGAGTGGGGGCAGATACGCAGTATTTT.

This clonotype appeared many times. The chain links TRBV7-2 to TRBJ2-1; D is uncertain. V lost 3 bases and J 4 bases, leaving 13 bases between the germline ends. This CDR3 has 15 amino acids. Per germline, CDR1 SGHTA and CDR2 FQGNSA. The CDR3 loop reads CASSFSWDGYNEQFF. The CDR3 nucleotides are TGTGCCAGCAGCTTTTCATGGGATGGGTACAATGAGCAGTTCTTC.

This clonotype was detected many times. The CDR3 DNA reads TGCAGTGCAACGACAGGGGGCAGACCTAATGAAAAACTGTTTTTT. It specifies CSATTGGRPNEKLFF. The V gene is TRBV20-1, the J gene TRBJ1-4, with 10 bases matching TRBD1. CDR3 length: 15 amino acids. J lost 3 bases, V lost 6 bases, and 7 bases had no gene match. In germline, CDR1 is DFQATT, CDR2 SNEGSKA (reference sequence).

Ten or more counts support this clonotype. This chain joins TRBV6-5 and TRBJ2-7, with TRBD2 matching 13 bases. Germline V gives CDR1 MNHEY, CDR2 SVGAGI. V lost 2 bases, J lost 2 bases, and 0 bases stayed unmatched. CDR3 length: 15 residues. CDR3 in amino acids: CASSYGLAGAYEQYF. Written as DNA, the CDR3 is TGTGCCAGCAGTTACGGACTAGCGGGAGCCTACGAGCAGTACTTC.

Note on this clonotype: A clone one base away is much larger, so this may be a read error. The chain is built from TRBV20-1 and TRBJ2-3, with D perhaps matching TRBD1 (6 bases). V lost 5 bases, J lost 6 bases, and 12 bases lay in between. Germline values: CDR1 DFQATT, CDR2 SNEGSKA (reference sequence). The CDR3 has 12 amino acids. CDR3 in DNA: TGCAGTGCTGGCCCTCAGGGGGATACGCAGTATTTT. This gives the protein CSAGPQGDTQYF.

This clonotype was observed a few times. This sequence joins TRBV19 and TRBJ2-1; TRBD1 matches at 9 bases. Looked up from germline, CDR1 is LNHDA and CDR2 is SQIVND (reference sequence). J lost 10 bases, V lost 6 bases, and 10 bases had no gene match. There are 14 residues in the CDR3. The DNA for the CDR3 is TGTGCCAGTAGGTCGGGACAGGGACGTAGGGAGCAGTTCTTC. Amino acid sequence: CASRSGQGRREQFF.

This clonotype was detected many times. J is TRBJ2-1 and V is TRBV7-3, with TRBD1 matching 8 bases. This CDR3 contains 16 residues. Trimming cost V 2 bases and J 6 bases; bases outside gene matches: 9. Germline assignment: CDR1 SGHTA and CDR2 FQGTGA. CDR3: CASSLFTGGLSNEQFF. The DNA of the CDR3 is TGTGCCAGCAGCTTATTTACAGGGGGATTAAGCAATGAGCAGTTCTTC.

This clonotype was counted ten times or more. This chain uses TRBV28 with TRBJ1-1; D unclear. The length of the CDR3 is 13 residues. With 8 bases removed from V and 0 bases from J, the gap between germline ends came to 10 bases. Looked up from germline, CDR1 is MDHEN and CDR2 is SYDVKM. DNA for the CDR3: TGTGCCAGCTACCCGGATTTGAACACTGAAGCTTTCTTT. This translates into CASYPDLNTEAFF. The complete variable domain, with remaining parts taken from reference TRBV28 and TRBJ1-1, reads DVKVTQSSRYLVKRTGEKVFLECVQDMDHENMFWYRQDPGLGLRLIYFSYDVKMKEKGDIPEGYSVSREKKERFSLILESASTNQTSMYLCASYPDLNTEAFFGQGTRLTVV.

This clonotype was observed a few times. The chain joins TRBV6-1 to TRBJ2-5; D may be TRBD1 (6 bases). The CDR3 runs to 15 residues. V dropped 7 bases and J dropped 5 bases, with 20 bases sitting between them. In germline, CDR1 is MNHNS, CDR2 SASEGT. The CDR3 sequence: CASTSGQPLWETQYF. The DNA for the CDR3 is TGTGCCAGCACCTCCGGACAGCCCTTGTGGGAGACCCAGTACTTC.